These 13 T cell receptor beta chains came from one sample sequenced in a study of blood T cell repertoires in COVID-19. TCRdb's copy holds only in-frame clones and misses some; the assay was immunoSEQ multiplex PCR. The sample holds roughly 480,000 clones, approximately 89% seen once. Sequencing was done on a sample of peripheral blood. These receptors were collected from a man aged 18-30 years with COVID-19, enrolled during active disease.

The chain carries TRBV6-1 and TRBJ2-7, with a weak D call TRBD1 (5 bases). CDR1 and CDR2 (germline): MNHNS, SASEGT. Trimming took 4 bases from V and 5 from J, leaving 24 bases between them. This CDR3 has 17 residues. CDR3 region: CASSGWSYWRQGDEQYF. Here the CDR3 DNA reads TGTGCCAGCAGTGGGTGGAGTTATTGGCGTCAAGGGGACGAGCAGTACTTC.

The rearrangement joins TRBV2 to TRBJ2-6, with 9 bases that match TRBD1. J was trimmed by 7 bases and V by 0 bases; bases with no gene match: 22. CDR3 length equals 22 residues. In germline, CDR1 is SNHLY, CDR2 FYNNEI. The CDR3 spells CASSEALLGSLLGDRAANVLTF. Written as DNA, the CDR3 is TGTGCCAGCAGTGAAGCGCTTTTAGGCTCACTACTGGGGGACAGGGCCGCCAACGTCCTGACTTTC.

This rearrangement joins TRBV4-2 to TRBJ2-7; the D gene is possibly TRBD1 (6 bases). Germline V gene lookup returns CDR1 LGHNA and CDR2 YNFKEQ. The CDR3 is 14 residues long. Trimming cost V 1 base and J 3 bases, with 10 bases left between them. As DNA, the CDR3 is TGTGCCAGCAGCCAAGGCAGGGGTCGCTACGAGCAGTACTTC. Its translation: CASSQGRGRYEQYF.

Regarding this clone: A much more abundant neighbour one base away suggests this may be a read error. The V gene is TRBV13, the J gene TRBJ1-2, with D unresolved. V lost 0 bases to trimming and J lost 7 bases, with 3 bases between them. The CDR3 spans 11 residues. The V gene's germline CDR1 is PRHDT and CDR2 FYEKMQ (reference sequence). CDR3 protein: CASSLGGGYTF. The CDR3 DNA reads as TGTGCCAGCAGCTTAGGCGGTGGCTACACCTTC.

The chain is built from TRBV2 and TRBJ1-1, with D hard to call. This CDR3 is built from 13 residues. Germline lookup yields CDR1 SNHLY and CDR2 FYNNEI. Between the trimmed V and J ends, which lost 6 bases and 6 bases, there was a span of 14 bases. The CDR3: CASSEEVEAEAFF. In DNA, the CDR3 is TGTGCCAGCAGCGAGGAAGTAGAGGCTGAAGCTTTCTTT.

The V gene is TRBV5-6, the J gene TRBJ2-7, with 7 bases fitting TRBD1. Germline V gene data show CDR1 as SGHDT and CDR2 as YYEEEE. The CDR3 loop spans 15 amino acids. The junction had 7 bases not matched to a gene; V was cut back by 4 bases and J by 0 bases. CDR3 protein: CASSDDRESSYEQYF. The CDR3 nucleotides are TGTGCCAGCAGCGACGACAGGGAGAGCTCCTACGAGCAGTACTTC.

V is TRBV5-4 and J is TRBJ2-1; weak D call: TRBD2 (6 bases). The CDR3 spans 12 residues. The V gene's germline CDR1 is SGHNT and CDR2 YYREEE (reference sequence). The V end was cut by 4 bases, the J end by 8 bases, with 10 bases between. CDR3 nucleotide sequence: TGTGCCAGCAGCCAGACTAGAGATGAGCAGTTCTTC. Encoded protein: CASSQTRDEQFF.

The rearrangement uses TRBV3-1 (or the pseudogene TRBV3-2) and TRBJ1-1; D gene uncertain. CDR3 length equals 11 residues. Germline V gives CDR1 LGHDT, CDR2 YNNKEL (reference sequence). The V and J ends lost 6 bases and 5 bases respectively, with 7 bases between them. The CDR3 nucleotides read TGTGCCAGCAGGTACGGTACTGAAGCTTTCTTT. Translated, it gives CASRYGTEAFF.

The V gene is TRBV11-3, the J gene TRBJ2-7; tentative D call: TRBD1 (6 bases). Germline V gives CDR1 SGHNT, CDR2 YENEEA. The CDR3 sequence is 13 residues long. The V and J ends lost 6 bases and 2 bases respectively, with 11 bases between them. CDR3 sequence: CASRPDRTYEQYF. CDR3 DNA sequence: TGTGCCAGCAGACCGGACAGAACCTACGAGCAGTACTTC.

For the CDR3, the DNA is TGTGCCAGCAGCCAAGACGGACATAACTATGGCTACACCTTC. It is translated as CASSQDGHNYGYTF. The chain has TRBV3-1 (or the pseudogene TRBV3-2) and TRBJ1-2; D perhaps matches TRBD1 (5 bases). CDR3 size: 14 residues. Germline loops: CDR1 LGHDT, CDR2 YNNKEL (reference sequence). V was clipped by 0 bases and J by 1 base, with 6 bases between them.

The gene calls are TRBV3-1 (or the pseudogene TRBV3-2) and TRBJ2-7, with 10 bases lining up with TRBD2. J was trimmed by 2 bases and V by 2 bases; bases with no gene match: 3. CDR1 is LGHDT, CDR2 YNNKEL, per germline (reference sequence). This CDR3 has 15 amino acids. The CDR3 DNA is TGTGCCAGCAGCCAATCTAGCGGGGGCGCCTACGAGCAGTACTTC. Its protein product is CASSQSSGGAYEQYF.

This chain uses TRBV7-9 with TRBJ1-4, with D uncertain. V was clipped by 0 bases and J by 0 bases, with 14 bases between them. The CDR3 is 18 residues long. Germline-derived CDR1 and CDR2 are SEHNR and FQNEAQ (reference sequence). DNA of the CDR3: TGTGCCAGCAGCTTAGCGGGAGGCAGCCCTCCAACTAATGAAAAACTGTTTTTT. Amino acids: CASSLAGGSPPTNEKLFF.

This clone has just a few counts. This chain links TRBV18 with TRBJ1-3; D ambiguous. The germline V gene encodes CDR1 KGHSH and CDR2 LQKENI. V dropped 6 bases and J dropped 5 bases, with 8 bases sitting between them. The CDR3 runs 12 residues. The CDR3 DNA reads TGTGCCAGCTCTACTCTTCGAAACACCATATATTTT. Protein product: CASSTLRNTIYF.